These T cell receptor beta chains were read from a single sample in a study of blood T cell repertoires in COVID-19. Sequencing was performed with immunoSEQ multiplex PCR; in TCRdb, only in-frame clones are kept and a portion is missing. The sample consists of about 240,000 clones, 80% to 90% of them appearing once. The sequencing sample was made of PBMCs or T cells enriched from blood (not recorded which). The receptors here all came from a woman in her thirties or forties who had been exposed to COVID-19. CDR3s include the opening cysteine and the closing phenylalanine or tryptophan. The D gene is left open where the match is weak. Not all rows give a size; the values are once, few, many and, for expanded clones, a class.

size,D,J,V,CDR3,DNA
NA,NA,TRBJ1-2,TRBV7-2,CASSFGREYGYTF,TGTGCCAGCAGCTTCGGAAGGGAGTATGGCTACACCTTC
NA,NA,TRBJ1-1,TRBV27,CASSLLGNTEAFF,TGTGCCAGCAGTTTGCTAGGGAACACTGAAGCTTTCTTT
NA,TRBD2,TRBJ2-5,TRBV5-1,CASSFQLAGSQETQYF,TGCGCCAGCAGCTTTCAACTAGCGGGGTCCCAAGAGACCCAGTACTTC
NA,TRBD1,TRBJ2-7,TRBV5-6,CASSLRDRDSYEQYF,TGTGCCAGCAGCTTGAGGGACAGGGACTCCTACGAGCAGTACTTC
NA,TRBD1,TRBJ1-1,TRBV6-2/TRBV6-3,CASSSTGVSTEAFF,TGTGCCAGCAGTTCGACAGGGGTGAGCACTGAAGCTTTCTTT
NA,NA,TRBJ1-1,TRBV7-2,CASRRLHPGAFF,TGTGCCAGCAGGCGACTACACCCTGGGGCTTTCTTT
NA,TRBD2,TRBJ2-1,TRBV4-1,CASSPSSGGYNEQFF,TGCGCCAGCAGCCCCTCGAGCGGGGGGTACAATGAGCAGTTCTTC
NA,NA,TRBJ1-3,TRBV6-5,CASSYSTGVGNTIYF,TGTGCCAGCAGTTACTCGACGGGAGTTGGAAACACCATATATTTT
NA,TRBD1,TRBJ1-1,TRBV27,CASSKRQGRGTEAFF,TGTGCCAGCAGTAAAAGACAGGGGCGGGGGACTGAAGCTTTCTTT
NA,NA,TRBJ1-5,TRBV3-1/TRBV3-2,CASSPRRLNQPQHF,TGTGCCAGCAGCCCCCGCCGGTTAAATCAGCCCCAGCATTTT
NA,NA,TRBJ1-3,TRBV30,CAWSFKGLSGNTIYF,TGTGCCTGGAGCTTTAAGGGACTGTCTGGAAACACCATATATTTT
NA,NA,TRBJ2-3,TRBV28,CASSSTDTQYF,TGTGCCAGCTCTAGCACAGATACGCAGTATTTT
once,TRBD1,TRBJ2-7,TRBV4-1,CASSQQSGQFYEQYF,TGCGCCAGCAGCCAACAGTCGGGACAGTTCTACGAGCAGTACTTC
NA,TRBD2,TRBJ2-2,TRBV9,CASSVGLAQDTGELFF,TGTGCCAGCAGCGTCGGACTAGCGCAGGACACCGGGGAGCTGTTTTTT
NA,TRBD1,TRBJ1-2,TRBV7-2,CASSFPPGQNYGYTF,TGTGCCAGCAGCTTTCCCCCGGGACAGAACTATGGCTACACCTTC
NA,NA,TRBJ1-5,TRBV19,CASSVGAWGAEPQHF,TGTGCCAGTAGTGTTGGGGCGTGGGGTGCTGAGCCCCAGCATTTT
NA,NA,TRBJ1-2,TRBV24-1,CATSDFRGNGYTF,TGTGCCACCAGTGATTTTCGGGGGAACGGCTACACCTTC
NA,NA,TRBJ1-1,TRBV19,CASSLGGDYMNTEAFF,TGTGCCAGTAGCCTCGGCGGGGACTACATGAACACTGAAGCTTTCTTT
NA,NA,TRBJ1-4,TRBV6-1,CASSERSQKEKLFF,TGTGCCAGCAGTGAACGGTCCCAAAAGGAAAAACTGTTTTTT
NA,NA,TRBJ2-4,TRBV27,CASSSGLAKNIQYF,TGTGCCAGCAGTAGCGGGCTCGCCAAAAACATTCAGTACTTC
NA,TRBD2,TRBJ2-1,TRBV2,CASSEWTSGFDNEQFF,TGTGCCAGCAGTGAGTGGACTAGCGGGTTCGACAATGAGCAGTTCTTC
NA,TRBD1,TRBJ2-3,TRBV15,CATSRDQGESTDTQYF,TGTGCCACCAGCAGAGATCAGGGGGAGAGCACAGATACGCAGTATTTT
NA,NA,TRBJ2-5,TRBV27,CASREGGQETQYF,TGTGCCAGCAGGGAGGGAGGCCAAGAGACCCAGTACTTC
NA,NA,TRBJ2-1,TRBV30,CAWSVRLMGGNEQFF,TGTGCCTGGAGTGTACGGTTAATGGGAGGCAATGAGCAGTTCTTC
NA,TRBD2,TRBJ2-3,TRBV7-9,CASSLGPSGGKRGTDTQYF,TGTGCCAGCAGCTTAGGCCCTAGCGGGGGAAAAAGAGGCACAGATACGCAGTATTTT
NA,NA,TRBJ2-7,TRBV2,CASRYSYEQYF,TGTGCCAGCCGGTATTCCTACGAGCAGTACTTC
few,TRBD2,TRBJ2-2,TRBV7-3,CASSPPSGGNTGELFF,TGTGCCAGCAGCCCTCCTAGCGGGGGGAACACCGGGGAGCTGTTTTTT
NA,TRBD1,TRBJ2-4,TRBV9,CASSVEWTGGNIQYF,TGTGCCAGCAGCGTAGAGTGGACAGGGGGAAACATTCAGTACTTC
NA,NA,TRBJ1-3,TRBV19,CASSIVPDTIYF,TGTGCCAGTAGTATCGTCCCAGACACCATATATTTT
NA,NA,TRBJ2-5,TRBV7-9,CASSLLAGSGQETQYF,TGTGCCAGCAGCTTATTGGCGGGGTCTGGGCAAGAAACCCAGTACTTC
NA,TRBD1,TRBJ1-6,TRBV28,CASSHDRGQRNSPLHF,TGTGCCAGCAGCCACGACAGGGGGCAGCGAAATTCACCCCTCCACTTT
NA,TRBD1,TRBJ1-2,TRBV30,CAWRLTGGHGYTF,TGTGCCTGGAGACTAACAGGGGGCCATGGCTACACCTTC
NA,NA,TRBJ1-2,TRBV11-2,CASSLGRGYGYTF,TGTGCCAGCAGCTTAGGCAGGGGCTATGGCTACACCTTC
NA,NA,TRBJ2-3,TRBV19,CAKRKRNTDTQYF,TGTGCGAAACGCAAGCGTAACACAGATACGCAGTATTTT
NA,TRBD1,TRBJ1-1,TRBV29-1,CSGLRGRTTEAFF,TGCAGCGGACTCAGGGGGCGGACCACTGAAGCTTTCTTT
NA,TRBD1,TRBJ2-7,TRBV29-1,CSVKGTDYEQYF,TGCAGCGTCAAAGGGACAGACTACGAGCAGTACTTC
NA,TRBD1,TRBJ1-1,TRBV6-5,CASSSKPGQGAEAFF,TGTGCCAGCAGTTCAAAACCGGGACAGGGGGCTGAAGCTTTCTTT
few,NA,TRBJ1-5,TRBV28,CASRGASNQPQHF,TGTGCCAGCCGGGGGGCGAGCAATCAGCCCCAGCATTTT
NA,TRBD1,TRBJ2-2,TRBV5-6,CASSSETDRGLKAGELFF,TGTGCCAGCAGCTCGGAAACCGACAGGGGGCTAAAAGCCGGGGAGCTGTTTTTT
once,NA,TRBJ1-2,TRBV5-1,CASSLAQEIYGYTF,TGCGCCAGCAGCTTGGCACAGGAAATCTATGGCTACACCTTC
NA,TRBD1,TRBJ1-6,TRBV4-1,CASSREDRAGVSPLHF,TGCGCCAGCAGCCGCGAGGACAGGGCGGGAGTGTCACCCCTCCACTTT
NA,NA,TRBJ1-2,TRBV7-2,CASSLDGGDYYGYTF,TGTGCCAGCAGCCTCGATGGGGGGGATTACTATGGCTACACCTTC
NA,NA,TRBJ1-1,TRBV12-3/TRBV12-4,CASSLVRNTEAFF,TGTGCCAGCAGTTTGGTGCGGAACACTGAAGCTTTCTTT
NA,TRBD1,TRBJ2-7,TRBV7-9,CASSLGQGATYEQYF,TGTGCCAGCAGCTTAGGACAGGGGGCGACCTACGAGCAGTACTTC
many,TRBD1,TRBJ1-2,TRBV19,CASSTSPGEPGGYGYTF,TGTGCCAGTAGTACCTCCCCGGGCGAGCCAGGGGGCTATGGCTACACCTTC
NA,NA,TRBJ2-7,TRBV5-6,CASSLRHEQYF,TGTGCCAGCAGTCTTCGTCACGAGCAGTACTTC
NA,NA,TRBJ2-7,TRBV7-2,CASSLEDRVYEQYF,TGTGCCAGCAGCTTAGAGGACAGAGTCTACGAGCAGTACTTC
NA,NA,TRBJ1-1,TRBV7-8,CASSPSRNPGRDTEAFF,TGTGCCAGCAGTCCAAGCCGCAACCCGGGCAGGGACACTGAAGCTTTCTTT
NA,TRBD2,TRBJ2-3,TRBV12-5,CASGLDASGGNTQYF,TGTGCTAGTGGTTTGGATGCTAGCGGGGGGAATACGCAGTATTTT
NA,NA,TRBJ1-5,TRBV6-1,CASSEARPGTYSNQPQHF,TGTGCCAGCAGTGAAGCCAGGCCAGGGACTTATAGCAATCAGCCCCAGCATTTT
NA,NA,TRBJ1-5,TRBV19,CASTAPGFDNQPQHF,TGTGCCAGTACGGCTCCAGGTTTCGACAATCAGCCCCAGCATTTT
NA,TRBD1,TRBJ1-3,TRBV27,CASSRGVRGNTIYF,TGTGCCAGCAGCAGGGGGGTTAGAGGAAACACCATATATTTT
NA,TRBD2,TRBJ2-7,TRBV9,CASSPGLDQYEQYF,TGTGCCAGCAGCCCGGGACTAGACCAATACGAGCAGTACTTC
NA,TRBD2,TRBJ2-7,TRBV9,CASSVELAGIEQYF,TGTGCCAGCAGCGTAGAGCTAGCGGGGATCGAGCAGTACTTC
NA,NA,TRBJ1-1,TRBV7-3,CASTPGGGWDTEAFF,TGTGCCAGCACCCCCGGGGGGGGGTGGGACACTGAAGCTTTCTTT
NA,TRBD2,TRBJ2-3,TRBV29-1,CSVDPGLAGGISSTDTQYF,TGCAGCGTAGATCCGGGACTAGCGGGGGGGATCTCTAGCACAGATACGCAGTATTTT
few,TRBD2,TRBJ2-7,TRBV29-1,CSVVTLAGAHEQYF,TGCAGCGTTGTTACTCTAGCGGGGGCCCACGAGCAGTACTTC
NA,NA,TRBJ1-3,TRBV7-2,CASSGGGNPGNTIYF,TGTGCCAGCTCCGGGGGGGGGAATCCTGGAAACACCATATATTTT
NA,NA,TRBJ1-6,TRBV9,CASSVGQVNSPLHF,TGTGCCAGCAGCGTAGGACAGGTTAATTCACCCCTCCACTTT
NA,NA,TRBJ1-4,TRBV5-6,CASSFWTTTNEKLFF,TGTGCCAGCAGCTTTTGGACAACAACTAATGAAAAACTGTTTTTT